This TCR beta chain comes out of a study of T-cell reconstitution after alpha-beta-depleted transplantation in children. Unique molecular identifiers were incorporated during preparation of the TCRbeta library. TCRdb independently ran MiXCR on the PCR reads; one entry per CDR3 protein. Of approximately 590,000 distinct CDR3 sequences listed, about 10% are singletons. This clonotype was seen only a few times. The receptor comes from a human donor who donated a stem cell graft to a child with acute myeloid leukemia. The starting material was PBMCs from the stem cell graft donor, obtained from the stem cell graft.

In DNA form, the CDR3 reads TGTGCCAGCTCACCAACTTGGGACAGGGATTACAATGAGCAGTTCTTC. The encoded protein is CASSPTWDRDYNEQFF. The chain couples TRBV18 to TRBJ2-1, with TRBD1 matching 9 bases. V trimming: 2 bases; J trimming: 4 bases; junction bases outside the gene matches: 6. Germline V lookup: CDR1 KGHSH, CDR2 LQKENI. This CDR3 is built from 16 residues.